Below, one T cell receptor beta chain is given with its context. This clone has a single count. Its antigen remains undetermined. Nothing much larger sits one base from this clone, and base qualities are not available. One read alone makes for weak evidence. None of the patients had been given any treatment before thyroid surgery. Using T-cell receptor beta sequencing, the researchers looked back retrospectively at clinical samples from patients, gathered between about 2012 and 2018. The data are from a study of metastatic and nonmetastatic thyroid tumors (dated by TCRdb to 2020 to 2022). Study-wide context: The researchers compared repertoires between peripheral blood samples and tumor or nodule tissue samples from patients with malignant or benign thyroid disease.

Receptor amplification or capture employed PCR. For sequencing, an Illumina HiSeq 4000 was employed. High-throughput sequencing was used to profile the TCR beta-chain CDR3 region of every patient. Per the source publication's procedure: Drawing on CDR3 differences between clinicopathological groups, the researchers built a classifier meant to tell apart patients with distant-metastatic papillary thyroid cancer. The Shannon index was used to measure repertoire diversity, and the Morisita-Horn index was used to measure how similar tumor and blood repertoires were. TCRdb reprocessing: public reads trimmed at Q25 with fastp, clones called with MiXCR, in-frame beta chains kept. The V and J calls shown here were made by TCRdb, not taken from the authors' results. The sample data list about 17,000 clones, and around 30% of these were observed just once. The top ten hold approximately 25% of the sample. The paper's findings and limits, for the study overall: In both blood and tumor samples, TCR beta diversity was reported to be significantly higher in malignant tumors than in benign nodules.

V is shortened by 0 bases, J by 2 bases, and the region joining them spans 14 bases. Measured from the cysteine to the phenylalanine, the CDR3 is 16 residues long. Only the CDR3 DNA is retained, 48 bases long and in frame from the first base. Taken from the germline V gene, the CDR1 and CDR2 loops are SGHRS and YFSETQ. This TCR was recovered from a male donor with papillary thyroid cancer or a benign thyroid nodule (not recorded which). Some clones in this sample may be carry-over from other donors' samples. The V gene is TRBV5-1 and the J gene is TRBJ2-5, with TRBD1 tentatively as D gene (7 bases match). Sequenced sample: tumor tissue. The sequenced DNA: TGCGCCAGCAGCTTGGGGCAGGGGGGCCTTCAAGAGACCCAGTACTTC. This codes for CASSLGQGGLQETQYF.